This entry lists 9 T cell receptor beta chains sequenced from one sample in a study of siplizumab effects on memory and regulatory T cells. Profiling relied on immunoSEQ multiplex PCR, and the TCRdb table lists in-frame clones only, not all of them. The profile shows fewer than 100,000 clones, about 95% of them singletons. Specimen: CD8+ T cells sorted from blood. The receptor source for this set is a human donor in good health.

V gene TRBV29-1 combines with J gene TRBJ2-1; TRBD2 agrees at 8 bases. The CDR3 has 15 residues. CDR1 and CDR2 (germline): SQVTM, ANQGSEA. With V trimmed by 3 bases and J by 3 bases, 7 bases remained unmatched. Written as DNA, the CDR3 is TGCAGCGTTGATGGCCTAGCGGGCCACTACAATGAGCAGTTCTTC. Translating it yields CSVDGLAGHYNEQFF.

This clone was found once. This sequence joins TRBV29-1 and TRBJ2-3, with unresolved D. Per the germline V gene, CDR1 is SQVTM and CDR2 is ANQGSEA. CDR3 length: 12 amino acids. Trimming removed 3 bases from V and 3 bases from J, with 7 bases in between. The CDR3 sequence: CSVDGRTDTQYF. CDR3 nucleotides: TGCAGCGTTGACGGTAGGACAGATACGCAGTATTTT.

The chain joins TRBV15 to TRBJ2-6; D may be TRBD1 (6 bases). CDR1 is LNHNV, CDR2 YYDKDF, per germline (reference sequence). V gave up 8 bases and J gave up 0 bases, with 11 bases separating them. This CDR3 has 15 residues. DNA for the CDR3: TGTGCCACCGCAGGGGACCCCTCTGGGGCCAACGTCCTGACTTTC. It translates to CATAGDPSGANVLTF.

J is TRBJ1-3 and V is TRBV29-1, with a tentative D call TRBD1 (6 bases). Trimming removed 4 bases from V and 1 base from J, with 26 bases in between. Germline-derived CDR1 and CDR2 are SQVTM and ANQGSEA. CDR3 length: 19 amino acids. CDR3 nucleotide sequence: TGCAGCGTTGTCTGGTCCTCATCGACTACAGGGAGGTCTGGAAACACCATATATTTT. Protein: CSVVWSSSTTGRSGNTIYF.

On this clone: One end of the junction is discordant with germline, which a read error may explain. The same CDR3 is also encoded by other DNA sequences in this sample. The chain carries TRBV7-7 and TRBJ2-2, with TRBD2 identical over 7 bases. The CDR3 is 15 residues long. Germline V CDR1 and CDR2: SSHAT, FNYEAQ (reference sequence). CDR3 region: CASSFESGAAGELFF. CDR3 coding DNA: TGTGCTAGCAGCTTCGAGAGCGGGGCGGCCGGGGAGCTGTTTTTT.

This clone is a singleton in its sample. The J gene is TRBJ2-1, the V gene TRBV27, with D uncertain. This CDR3 comprises 11 residues. V was cut by 6 bases and J by 6 bases, with 6 bases left in between. From germline, CDR1 is MNHEY and CDR2 SMNVEV (reference sequence). The CDR3 region is CASRLGNEQFF. CDR3 coding DNA: TGTGCCAGCAGGCTAGGCAATGAGCAGTTCTTC.

The genes are TRBV27 and TRBJ2-3, with TRBD2 as a possible D gene (5 bases). Germline V gene data show CDR1 as MNHEY and CDR2 as SMNVEV (reference sequence). This CDR3 contains 14 residues. Trimming removed 6 bases at V and 4 bases at J, with 14 bases between. CDR3 in DNA: TGTGCCAGCAGCTCCCCGTGGGAGTCAGATACGCAGTATTTT. Residues: CASSSPWESDTQYF.

The CDR3 nucleotides read TGCGCCAGCAGCCAAGAGCCCGGGACTAGCGGGAGGAATGAGCAGTTCTTC. Amino acids: CASSQEPGTSGRNEQFF. The chain couples TRBV4-1 to TRBJ2-1; 15 nucleotides align to TRBD2. The CDR3 covers 17 residues. J was trimmed by 7 bases and V by 0 bases; bases with no gene match: 4. CDR1 and CDR2 from the germline V gene are MGHRA and YSYEKL.

J is TRBJ2-5 and V is TRBV4-1, with 10 bases matching TRBD2. The DNA end is more similar to TRBJ2-7, so the J call may be wrong. There are 14 residues in the CDR3. The germline V gene has CDR1 MGHRA and CDR2 YSYEKL. The chain's CDR3 is CASSQGLAGGEQYF. CDR3 bases: TGCGCCAGCAGCCAAGGATTAGCGGGAGGCGAGCAGTACTTC.